This T cell receptor beta chain appears in the sequencing data of a study of beta chain features in type 1 diabetes. Whole-study results and caveats: For TCRB rearrangement, an influence of HLA type remained unresolved here.

Purity above 95% was achieved in all sorted populations. Investigators reverse transcribed all isolated RNA, so they sequenced expressed TCRB transcripts. The data were produced by immunoSEQ multiplex PCR, yet TCRdb's version contains in-frame clones alone and is incomplete. The sample has 350,000 to 450,000 clones; approximately 14% are singletons. Only a few counts were recorded for this clone. Its antigen is as yet unknown. V shed 4 bases and J 7 bases; nucleotides not matched to a gene: 6. The CDR3 spans 15 residues. The germline CDR1 and CDR2 sequences are LGHNA and YSLEER. Sample: naive CD4+ T cells from blood. The receptor's source is a man aged 25 to 45 in good health. This chain connects TRBV4-3 to TRBJ2-2; TRBD1 matches 10 bases. The chain's CDR3 is CASSLRDRGVGELFF. The CDR3 DNA is TGCGCCAGCAGCCTCCGGGACAGGGGTGTCGGGGAGCTGTTTTTT.